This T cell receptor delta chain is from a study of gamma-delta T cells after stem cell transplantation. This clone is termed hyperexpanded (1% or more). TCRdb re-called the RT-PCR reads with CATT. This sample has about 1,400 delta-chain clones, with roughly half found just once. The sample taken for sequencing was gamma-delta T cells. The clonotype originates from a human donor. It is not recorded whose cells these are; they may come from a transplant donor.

Here the CDR3 reads CAFRINPGDKLIF. Written as DNA, the CDR3 is TGTGCCTTCCGCATAAATCCGGGAGATAAACTCATCTTT. The chain combines TRDV3 with TRDJ1; D unclear. The CDR3 contains 13 residues. The V gene lost 3 bases and the J gene lost 5 bases, with 16 bases spanning the gap. The germline V gene encodes CDR1 TVYSNPD and CDR2 GDNSRS (reference sequence).